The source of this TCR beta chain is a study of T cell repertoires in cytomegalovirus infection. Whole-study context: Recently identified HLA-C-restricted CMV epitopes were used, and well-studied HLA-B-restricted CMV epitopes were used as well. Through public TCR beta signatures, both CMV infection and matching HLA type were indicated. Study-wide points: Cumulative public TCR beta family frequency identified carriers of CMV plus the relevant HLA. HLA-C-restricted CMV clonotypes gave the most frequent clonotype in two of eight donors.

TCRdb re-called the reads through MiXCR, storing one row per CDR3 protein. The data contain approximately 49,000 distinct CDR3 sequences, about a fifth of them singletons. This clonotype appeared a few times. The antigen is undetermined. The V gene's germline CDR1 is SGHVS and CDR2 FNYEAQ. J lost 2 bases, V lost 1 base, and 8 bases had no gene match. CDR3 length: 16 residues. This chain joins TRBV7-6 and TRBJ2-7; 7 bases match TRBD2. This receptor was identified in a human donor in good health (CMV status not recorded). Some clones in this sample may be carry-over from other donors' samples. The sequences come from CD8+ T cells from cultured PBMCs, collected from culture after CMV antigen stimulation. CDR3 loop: CASSLEAAGVPYEQYF. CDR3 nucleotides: TGTGCCAGCAGCTTAGAGGCCGCGGGAGTGCCCTACGAGCAGTACTTC.